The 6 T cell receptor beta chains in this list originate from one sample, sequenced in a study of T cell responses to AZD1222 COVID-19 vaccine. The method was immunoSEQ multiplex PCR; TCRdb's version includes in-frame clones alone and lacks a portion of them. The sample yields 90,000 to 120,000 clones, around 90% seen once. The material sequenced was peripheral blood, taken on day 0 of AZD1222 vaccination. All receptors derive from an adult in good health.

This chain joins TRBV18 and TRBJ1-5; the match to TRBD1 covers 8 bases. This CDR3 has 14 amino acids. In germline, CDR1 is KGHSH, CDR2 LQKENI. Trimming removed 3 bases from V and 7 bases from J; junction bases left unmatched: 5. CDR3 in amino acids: CASSPGQGYQPQHF. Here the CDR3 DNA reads TGTGCCAGCTCACCTGGACAGGGCTACCAGCCCCAGCATTTT.

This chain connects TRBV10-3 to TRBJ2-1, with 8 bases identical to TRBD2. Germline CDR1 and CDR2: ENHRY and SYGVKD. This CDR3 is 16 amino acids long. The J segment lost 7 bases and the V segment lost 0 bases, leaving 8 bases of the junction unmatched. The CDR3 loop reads CAISESLAGPANEQFF. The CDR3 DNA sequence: TGTGCCATCAGTGAGTCTCTAGCGGGCCCGGCAAATGAGCAGTTCTTC.

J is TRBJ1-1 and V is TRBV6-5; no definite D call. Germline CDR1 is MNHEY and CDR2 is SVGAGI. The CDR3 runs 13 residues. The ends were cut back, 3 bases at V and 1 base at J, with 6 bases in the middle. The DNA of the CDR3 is TGTGCCAGCAGTTATCAGAGGAACACTGAAGCTTTCTTT. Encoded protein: CASSYQRNTEAFF.

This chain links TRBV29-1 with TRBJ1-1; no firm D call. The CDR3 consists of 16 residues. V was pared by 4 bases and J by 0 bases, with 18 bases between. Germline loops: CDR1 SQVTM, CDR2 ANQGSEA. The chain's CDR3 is CSVAPVYESMNTEAFF. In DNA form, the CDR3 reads TGCAGCGTTGCCCCCGTATACGAGTCTATGAACACTGAAGCTTTCTTT.

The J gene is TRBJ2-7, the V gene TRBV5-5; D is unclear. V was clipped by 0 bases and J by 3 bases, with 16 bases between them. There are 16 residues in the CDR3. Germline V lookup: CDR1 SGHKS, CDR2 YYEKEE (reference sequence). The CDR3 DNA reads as TGTGCCAGCAGCTTGGCGGTGCCGCCAACCTACTACGAGCAGTACTTC. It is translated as CASSLAVPPTYYEQYF.

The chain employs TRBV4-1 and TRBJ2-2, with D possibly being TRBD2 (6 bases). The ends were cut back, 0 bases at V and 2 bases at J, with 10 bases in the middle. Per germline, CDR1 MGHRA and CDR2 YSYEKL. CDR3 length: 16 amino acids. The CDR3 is CASSQEGGPNTGELFF. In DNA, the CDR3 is TGCGCCAGCAGCCAAGAAGGAGGGCCAAACACCGGGGAGCTGTTTTTT.